What follows are 19 T cell receptor beta chains derived from one specimen sequenced in a study of cytomegalovirus exposure and HLA in healthy donors. PCR primers comprised 60 Vbeta and 13 Jbeta primers. Measured with immunoSEQ multiplex PCR; TCRdb has only the in-frame clones, and not every one. The data hold 150,000 to 200,000 clones, with just over 70% observed a single time. Material for sequencing was PBMCs. The receptor source for this set is a man between 18 and 29 years old in good health and CMV-seropositive.

The chain joins TRBV9 to TRBJ1-6, with TRBD1 as a possible D gene (5 bases). This CDR3 region has 12 residues. Germline loops: CDR1 SGDLS, CDR2 YYNGEE. Trimming pared 0 bases from V and 12 bases from J, leaving 7 bases between. DNA for the CDR3: TGTGCCAGCAGCGTAGGCGGGGGACCCCTCCACTTT. Translation: CASSVGGGPLHF.

This chain links TRBV7-9 with TRBJ2-3; TRBD2 matches at 8 bases. The CDR3 is made up of 14 amino acids. Looked up from germline, CDR1 is SEHNR and CDR2 is FQNEAQ (reference sequence). V lost 3 bases to trimming and J lost 3 bases; unmatched junction nucleotides: 2. The CDR3 bases are TGTGCCAGCAGCTTCACTAGCGGTACAGATACGCAGTATTTT. Translating it yields CASSFTSGTDTQYF.

The table lists this clone with a few counts. V gene TRBV9 combines with J gene TRBJ2-7; no definite D call. The germline V gene has CDR1 SGDLS and CDR2 YYNGEE. V lost 0 bases and J 0 bases, leaving 4 bases between the germline ends. The CDR3 has 13 residues. The DNA of the CDR3 is TGTGCCAGCAGCGTAGACAGCTCCTACGAGCAGTACGTC. Translated, it gives CASSVDSSYEQYV.

This clone was observed a few times. The rearrangement uses TRBV6-1 and TRBJ2-2, with D possibly being TRBD2 (7 bases). Germline loops: CDR1 MNHNS, CDR2 SASEGT. V dropped 7 bases and J dropped 6 bases, with 18 bases sitting between them. The CDR3 has 15 amino acids. CDR3 amino acids: CASKSRGGAPGELFF. The DNA for the CDR3 is TGTGCCAGCAAATCTCGAGGGGGGGCCCCCGGGGAGCTGTTTTTT.

In this sample, this clone turned up once. This chain links TRBV6-5 with TRBJ2-5; D is unclear. V was cut by 2 bases and J by 0 bases, with 4 bases left in between. Germline V gives CDR1 MNHEY, CDR2 SVGAGI. This CDR3 spans 13 amino acids. This CDR3 reads CASSYTDQETQYF. The DNA for the CDR3 is TGTGCCAGCAGTTACACGGACCAAGAGACCCAGTACTTC.

V usage is TRBV7-3 and J usage is TRBJ2-2; tentative D call: TRBD1 (6 bases). Germline CDR1 SGHTA, CDR2 FQGTGA. The CDR3 contains 17 residues. Trimming cost V 5 bases and J 3 bases, with 19 bases left between them. CDR3 residues: CASSPYVGRGHTGELFF. The CDR3 coding sequence is TGTGCCAGCAGCCCGTACGTGGGCAGGGGCCACACCGGGGAGCTGTTTTTT.

The table lists this clone with a few counts. CDR3 loop: CAISADRGNSPLHF. The DNA for the CDR3 is TGTGCCATCAGTGCGGACAGGGGCAATTCACCCCTCCACTTT. The chain links TRBV10-3 to TRBJ1-6; the match to TRBD1 covers 9 bases. With V trimmed by 4 bases and J by 7 bases, 2 bases remained unmatched. From germline, CDR1 is ENHRY and CDR2 SYGVKD. The CDR3 is made up of 14 amino acids.

This rearrangement joins TRBV18 to TRBJ2-3, with 8 bases identical to TRBD1. The germline V gene encodes CDR1 KGHSH and CDR2 LQKENI. The ends lost 4 bases at V and 2 bases at J; junction bases unmatched: 5. The CDR3 contains 15 residues. CDR3 sequence reads: CASSRGQGYTDTQYF. CDR3 DNA: TGTGCCAGCTCACGCGGACAGGGTTACACAGATACGCAGTATTTT.

This chain joins TRBV5-1 and TRBJ1-4, with TRBD1 matching 12 bases. The CDR3 length is 16 residues. V shed 2 bases, J shed 8 bases, and the junction held 7 bases outside the gene matches. The germline V gene encodes CDR1 SGHRS and CDR2 YFSETQ. The CDR3: CASSFEPGQGAEKLFF. CDR3 nucleotide sequence: TGCGCCAGCAGCTTCGAACCGGGACAGGGGGCCGAAAAACTGTTTTTT.

The V call is TRBV18, the J call TRBJ1-1, with D possibly matching TRBD1 (6 bases). Trimming removed 6 bases at V and 2 bases at J, with 10 bases between. Per germline, CDR1 KGHSH and CDR2 LQKENI. This CDR3 is built from 13 residues. Here the CDR3 DNA reads TGTGCCAGCTCTTGGACAGATAACACTGAAGCTTTCTTT. It encodes CASSWTDNTEAFF.

The chain has TRBV6-1 and TRBJ2-7; the D is unclear. The CDR3 contains 13 residues. Between the trimmed V and J ends, which lost 0 bases and 5 bases, there was a span of 8 bases. CDR1 MNHNS and CDR2 SASEGT come from the germline V gene. CDR3: CASSEAEVHEQYV. The DNA of the CDR3 is TGTGCCAGCAGTGAAGCAGAGGTCCACGAGCAGTACGTC.

This clone was seen more than once but under ten times. The chain is built from TRBV30 and TRBJ1-6, with D possibly TRBD1 on 6 matching bases. In germline, CDR1 is GTSNPN, CDR2 SVGIG (reference sequence). V lost 3 bases and J lost 7, with 13 bases in between. This CDR3 has 14 amino acids. In nucleotides, the CDR3 is TGTGCCTGGAGACAGGGTCAGTGGAATTCACCCCTCCACTTT. Its protein product is CAWRQGQWNSPLHF.

This clone was seen only a few times. The chain employs TRBV5-6 and TRBJ2-6; TRBD2 matches 8 bases. The V and J ends lost 0 bases and 0 bases, in that order; junction bases with no gene match: 2. The CDR3 loop spans 17 amino acids. Germline V gene sequence: CDR1 SGHDT, CDR2 YYEEEE. The CDR3 DNA reads as TGTGCCAGCAGCTTGGAGCGGGGGTACTCTGGGGCCAACGTCCTGACTTTC. It codes for CASSLERGYSGANVLTF.

The rearrangement links TRBV10-2 to TRBJ1-2; 7 bases line up with TRBD1. This CDR3 region has 15 residues. Germline CDR1 and CDR2: WSHSY and SAAADI. V trimming: 1 base; J trimming: 0 bases; junction bases outside the gene matches: 2. The CDR3 DNA sequence: TGCGCCAGCAGTGAGTTGGGACAGACTAACTATGGCTACACCTTC. Its protein is CASSELGQTNYGYTF.

This clone was seen only once. The chain recombines TRBV29-1 with TRBJ1-1, with a tentative D call TRBD1 (6 bases). The CDR3 runs to 14 residues. Germline V CDR1 and CDR2: SQVTM, ANQGSEA. V was clipped by 4 bases and J by 5 bases, with 17 bases between them. The CDR3 sequence: CSVGGGGGGTEAFF. DNA for the CDR3: TGCAGCGTTGGGGGGGGCGGAGGAGGAACTGAAGCTTTCTTT.

This chain joins TRBV10-3 and TRBJ1-5; 7 nucleotides match TRBD1. V gave up 6 bases and J gave up 0 bases; unmatched junction bases: 2. The CDR3 has 14 residues. From germline, CDR1 is ENHRY and CDR2 SYGVKD. The CDR3 here is CAIRGTDSNQPQHF. The CDR3 nucleotides are TGTGCCATCAGGGGGACAGATAGCAATCAGCCCCAGCATTTT.

The chain joins TRBV15 to TRBJ2-1, with 7 nucleotides matching TRBD2. Trimming at V came to 3 bases and at J to 9 bases, leaving 2 bases not matched to a gene. The germline CDR1 and CDR2 sequences are LNHNV and YYDKDF (reference sequence). There are 12 residues in the CDR3. The CDR3 DNA is TGTGCCACCAGCAGGCCGGGAGGTGAGCAGTTCTTC. Protein product: CATSRPGGEQFF.

This clone was counted once. J is TRBJ2-7 and V is TRBV4-1; the match to TRBD1 covers 7 bases. CDR1 and CDR2 from the germline V gene are MGHRA and YSYEKL. After removal of 3 bases from V and 6 bases from J, the junction contained 8 bases not matched to a gene. This CDR3 spans 14 amino acids. The CDR3 sequence: CASSQPGQRLEQYV. For the CDR3, the DNA is TGCGCCAGCAGCCAGCCGGGACAGCGTCTCGAGCAGTACGTC.

The chain uses TRBV27 and TRBJ1-5, with D perhaps TRBD1 (6 bases). The germline V and J ends were trimmed by 3 bases and 0 bases, with 18 bases remaining between them. The CDR3 has 18 amino acids. CDR1 is MNHEY and CDR2 is SMNVEV in the germline V gene (reference sequence). The CDR3 bases are TGTGCCAGCAGTTTTCGGGCCGCAGGGGATGCTAGCAATCAGCCCCAGCATTTT. Protein: CASSFRAAGDASNQPQHF.